These 24 T cell receptor beta chains were all obtained from the same sample, sequenced in a study of shared clonotypes between healthy human individuals. This table comes from immunoSEQ multiplex PCR, and its TCRdb copy is limited to in-frame clones, with some not included. The data hold roughly 1 million clones, with approximately 80% observed a single time. The sample comprised memory CD4+ T cells from PBMCs. Sample subset: CD45RA-negative fraction. Receptors were obtained from a man between 18 and 29 years old in good health. Some clones in this sample may be carry-over from other donors' samples.

Note on this clone: The same CDR3 arises from other DNA sequences in this sample as well. The chain uses TRBV4-3 and TRBJ1-4; the D is unclear. The V end was cut by 1 base, the J end by 3 bases, with 9 bases between. The germline gives CDR1 LGHNA, CDR2 YSLEER. CDR3 size: 15 residues. The CDR3 region is CASSQVPGANEKLFF. CDR3 DNA sequence: TGCGCCAGCAGCCAAGTACCCGGGGCTAATGAAAAACTGTTTTTT.

This clone has at least ten counts. The gene calls are TRBV7-3 and TRBJ2-1; D is undetermined. Germline V gene lookup returns CDR1 SGHTA and CDR2 FQGTGA. V gave up 3 bases and J gave up 4 bases, with 7 bases separating them. CDR3 length: 13 amino acids. The CDR3 is CASSFRRYNEQFF. CDR3 sequence (DNA): TGTGCCAGCAGCTTTAGACGGTACAATGAGCAGTTCTTC.

Comment on this clone: A much larger clone sits a single nucleotide away, making a read error possible. The J gene is TRBJ2-7, the V gene TRBV10-3; 10 nucleotides agree with TRBD1. Per germline, CDR1 ENHRY and CDR2 SYGVKD. V trimming: 5 bases; J trimming: 2 bases; junction bases outside the gene matches: 3. This CDR3 region has 14 residues. For the CDR3, the DNA is TGTGCCATCAGTCCCGGGACAGGGGCCTACGAGCAGTACTTC. It encodes CAISPGTGAYEQYF.

This chain uses TRBV4-2 with TRBJ2-5; D gene ambiguous. Trimming left V 0 bases short and J 4 bases short, with 12 bases between. CDR3 size: 15 residues. The germline V gene has CDR1 LGHNA and CDR2 YNFKEQ. CDR3 sequence: CASSQEGSSGETQYF. CDR3 DNA sequence: TGTGCCAGCAGCCAAGAGGGCTCCTCGGGAGAGACCCAGTACTTC.

The table lists this clone with a few counts. The V call is TRBV28, the J call TRBJ1-5; D perhaps matches TRBD1 (5 bases). The germline V gene encodes CDR1 MDHEN and CDR2 SYDVKM. This CDR3 has 13 residues. V was pared by 11 bases and J by 3 bases, with 14 bases between. The CDR3 sequence is CAVGALHNQPQHF. CDR3 sequence (DNA): TGTGCCGTTGGGGCCCTACACAATCAGCCCCAGCATTTT.

The chain employs TRBV6-6 and TRBJ1-1; D may be TRBD1 (5 bases). The CDR3 totals 11 residues. The V end was cut by 6 bases, the J end by 7 bases, with 9 bases between. Germline CDR1 MNHNY, CDR2 SVGAGI (reference sequence). The CDR3 sequence: CASRDKNEAFF. In DNA form, the CDR3 reads TGTGCCAGCAGGGACAAAAATGAAGCTTTCTTT.

The V call is TRBV6-5, the J call TRBJ2-3; D remains unclear. Germline V gives CDR1 MNHEY, CDR2 SVGAGI. Trimming took 0 bases from V and 0 from J, leaving 7 bases between them. This CDR3 comprises 15 residues. DNA of the CDR3: TGTGCCAGCAGTTACTCGTGGCCGAGCACAGATACGCAGTATTTT. Translating it yields CASSYSWPSTDTQYF.

This rearrangement joins TRBV4-2 to TRBJ2-3, with 10 positions matching TRBD1. Germline V CDR1 and CDR2: LGHNA, YNFKEQ. J gave up 1 base and V 4 bases, and 8 bases lay outside the gene matches. The CDR3 has 17 residues. In nucleotides, the CDR3 is TGTGCCAGCAGCCCCGATCCGGGGACAGGGGGCACAGATACGCAGTATTTT. Translating it yields CASSPDPGTGGTDTQYF.

The rearrangement joins TRBV27 to TRBJ2-7, with 8 bases fitting TRBD1. V lost 6 bases and J lost 2; bases outside the gene matches: 6. Germline V gene data show CDR1 as MNHEY and CDR2 as SMNVEV (reference sequence). The CDR3 loop spans 14 amino acids. The CDR3 region has the DNA TGTGCCAGCAGGGGACGGACAGGGCCCTACGAGCAGTACTTC. Translated: CASRGRTGPYEQYF.

This rearrangement joins TRBV7-9 to TRBJ1-2; a possible D gene is TRBD1 (6 bases). The CDR3 totals 16 residues. CDR1 and CDR2 from the germline V gene are SEHNR and FQNEAQ (reference sequence). V was clipped by 5 bases and J by 2 bases, with 18 bases between them. The DNA for the CDR3 is TGTGCCAGCAGCCATAATCCCGAGGGGGGGAACTATGGCTACACCTTC. The encoded protein is CASSHNPEGGNYGYTF.

The chain joins TRBV10-3 to TRBJ2-1; D gene unclear. The CDR3 length is 15 residues. Per germline, CDR1 ENHRY and CDR2 SYGVKD. With 8 bases removed from V and 4 bases from J, the gap between germline ends came to 18 bases. CDR3 amino acids: CAIGASATLYNEQFF. Here the CDR3 DNA reads TGTGCCATCGGCGCGTCGGCCACCCTTTACAATGAGCAGTTCTTC.

The gene calls are TRBV6-6 and TRBJ1-2; D call uncertain. Germline assignment: CDR1 MNHNY and CDR2 SVGAGI (reference sequence). The CDR3 runs to 13 residues. V dropped 5 bases and J dropped 4 bases, with 11 bases sitting between them. CDR3 region: CASSPDNFYGYTF. As DNA, the CDR3 is TGTGCCAGCAGTCCTGACAACTTCTATGGCTACACCTTC.

This clone was found a few times. The CDR3 spells CASSQNLDTEAFF. CDR3 bases: TGTGCCAGCTCACAAAATCTAGACACTGAAGCTTTCTTT. The J gene is TRBJ1-1, the V gene TRBV18; no definite D call. The V end lost 4 bases, the J end lost 3 bases, and 9 bases lay between the germline ends. Looked up from germline, CDR1 is KGHSH and CDR2 is LQKENI. The CDR3 totals 13 residues.

V and J are TRBV4-1 and TRBJ2-6; D gene uncertain. The CDR3 is made up of 15 amino acids. The germline V gene encodes CDR1 MGHRA and CDR2 YSYEKL. Trimming pared 1 base from V and 2 bases from J, leaving 6 bases between. CDR3 residues: CASSQARPGANVLTF. The CDR3 coding sequence is TGCGCCAGCAGCCAAGCTCGCCCTGGGGCCAACGTCCTGACTTTC.

Concerning this clone itself: The same CDR3 is also encoded by other DNA sequences in this sample. The rearrangement links TRBV5-1 to TRBJ2-3; no clear D. CDR1 is SGHRS, CDR2 YFSETQ, per germline. V lost 3 bases, J lost 2 bases, and 7 bases lay in between. The CDR3 has 13 residues. The chain's CDR3 is CASSSGPTDTQYF. In nucleotides, the CDR3 is TGCGCCAGCAGCTCCGGTCCCACAGATACGCAGTATTTT.

The J gene is TRBJ2-5, the V gene TRBV5-1; 7 bases map to TRBD1. Per germline, CDR1 SGHRS and CDR2 YFSETQ. V was pared by 1 base and J by 5 bases, with 8 bases of the junction left unmatched. This CDR3 contains 15 residues. CDR3 nucleotide sequence: TGCGCCAGCAGCTTGTCGACAGGGTTTGGGGAGACCCAGTACTTC. This gives the protein CASSLSTGFGETQYF.

V and J are TRBV14 and TRBJ1-1; D is possibly TRBD1 (5 bases). Per germline, CDR1 SGHDN and CDR2 FVKESK. The CDR3 is made up of 14 amino acids. The V and J ends lost 1 base and 4 bases respectively, with 10 bases between them. The CDR3 DNA reads TGTGCCAGCAGCCAAGCCCTGGGGGGCACTGAAGCTTTCTTT. As protein: CASSQALGGTEAFF.

Note on this clone: Other DNA sequences from this sample encode an identical CDR3 as well. The rearrangement joins TRBV5-4 to TRBJ2-7; 9 bases line up with TRBD1. This CDR3 is built from 13 residues. Per the germline V gene, CDR1 is SGHNT and CDR2 is YYREEE (reference sequence). With 2 bases clipped from V and 6 bases from J, the junction kept 3 bases outside the gene matches. Here the CDR3 DNA reads TGTGCCAGCAGCTTAACAGGGGGCCGCGAGCAGTACTTC. The encoded protein is CASSLTGGREQYF.

V gene TRBV2 combines with J gene TRBJ2-1; 14 bases line up with TRBD2. Germline CDR1 and CDR2: SNHLY and FYNNEI. Unmatched junction bases numbered 4, after V lost 6 bases and J lost 9 bases. The CDR3 has 14 residues. This chain's CDR3 is CASRGLAGAGEQFF. The CDR3 nucleotides read TGTGCCAGCAGGGGACTAGCGGGAGCCGGTGAGCAGTTCTTC.

The V gene is TRBV10-3, the J gene TRBJ1-4; D remains unclear. V was trimmed by 3 bases and J by 10 bases, leaving 12 bases between them. CDR1 and CDR2 from the germline V gene are ENHRY and SYGVKD. The CDR3 sequence is 13 residues long. CDR3 in DNA: TGTGCCATCAGTGAAGGCGAGGAGGGAAAACTGTTTTTT. It translates to CAISEGEEGKLFF.

V gene TRBV6-1 combines with J gene TRBJ2-3; 10 bases align to TRBD2. The CDR3 covers 15 residues. Trimming removed 5 bases from V and 2 bases from J; junction bases left unmatched: 4. Germline CDR1 reads MNHNS; CDR2 reads SASEGT. The CDR3 is CASSRTSGPTDTQYF. The CDR3 nucleotides are TGTGCCAGCAGTAGGACTAGCGGTCCCACAGATACGCAGTATTTT.

The chain is built from TRBV10-3 and TRBJ2-2; 7 bases line up with TRBD1. The CDR3 spans 15 residues. Germline V lookup: CDR1 ENHRY, CDR2 SYGVKD. The ends lost 6 bases at V and 0 bases at J; junction bases unmatched: 4. As DNA, the CDR3 is TGTGCCATCAGCCGGACAGGACCGAACACCGGGGAGCTGTTTTTT. It yields the protein CAISRTGPNTGELFF.

V gene TRBV12-1 combines with J gene TRBJ2-1; TRBD2, the D gene given by the table, was not confirmed from the DNA. TRBV12-1 represents a pseudogene. There are 16 residues in the CDR3. CDR3 loop: CASSFARRGSDNEQFF. DNA for the CDR3: TGTGCCAGCAGCTTTGCGCGGCGCGGGAGCGACAATGAGCAGTTCTTC.

The rearrangement joins TRBV4-1 to TRBJ1-2, with D maybe TRBD1 (6 bases). Per germline, CDR1 MGHRA and CDR2 YSYEKL. This CDR3 has 19 amino acids. V lost 1 base, J lost 0 bases, and 21 bases lay in between. Here the CDR3 reads CASSQVIWRTANANYGYTF. In nucleotides, the CDR3 is TGCGCCAGCAGCCAAGTTATTTGGAGGACAGCGAATGCTAACTATGGCTACACCTTC.